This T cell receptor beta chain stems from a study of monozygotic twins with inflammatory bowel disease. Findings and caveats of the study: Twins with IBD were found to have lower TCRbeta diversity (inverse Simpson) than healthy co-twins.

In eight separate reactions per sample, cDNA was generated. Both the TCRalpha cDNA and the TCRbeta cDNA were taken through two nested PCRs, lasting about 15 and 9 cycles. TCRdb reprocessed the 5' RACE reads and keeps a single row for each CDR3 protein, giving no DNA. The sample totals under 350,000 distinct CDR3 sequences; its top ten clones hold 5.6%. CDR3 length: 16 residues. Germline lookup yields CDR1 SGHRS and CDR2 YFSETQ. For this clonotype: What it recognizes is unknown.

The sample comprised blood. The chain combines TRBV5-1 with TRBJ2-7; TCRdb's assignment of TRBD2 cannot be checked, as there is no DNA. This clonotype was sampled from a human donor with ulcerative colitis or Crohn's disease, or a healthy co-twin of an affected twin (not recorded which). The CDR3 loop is CASSLYRRAGSYEQYF.